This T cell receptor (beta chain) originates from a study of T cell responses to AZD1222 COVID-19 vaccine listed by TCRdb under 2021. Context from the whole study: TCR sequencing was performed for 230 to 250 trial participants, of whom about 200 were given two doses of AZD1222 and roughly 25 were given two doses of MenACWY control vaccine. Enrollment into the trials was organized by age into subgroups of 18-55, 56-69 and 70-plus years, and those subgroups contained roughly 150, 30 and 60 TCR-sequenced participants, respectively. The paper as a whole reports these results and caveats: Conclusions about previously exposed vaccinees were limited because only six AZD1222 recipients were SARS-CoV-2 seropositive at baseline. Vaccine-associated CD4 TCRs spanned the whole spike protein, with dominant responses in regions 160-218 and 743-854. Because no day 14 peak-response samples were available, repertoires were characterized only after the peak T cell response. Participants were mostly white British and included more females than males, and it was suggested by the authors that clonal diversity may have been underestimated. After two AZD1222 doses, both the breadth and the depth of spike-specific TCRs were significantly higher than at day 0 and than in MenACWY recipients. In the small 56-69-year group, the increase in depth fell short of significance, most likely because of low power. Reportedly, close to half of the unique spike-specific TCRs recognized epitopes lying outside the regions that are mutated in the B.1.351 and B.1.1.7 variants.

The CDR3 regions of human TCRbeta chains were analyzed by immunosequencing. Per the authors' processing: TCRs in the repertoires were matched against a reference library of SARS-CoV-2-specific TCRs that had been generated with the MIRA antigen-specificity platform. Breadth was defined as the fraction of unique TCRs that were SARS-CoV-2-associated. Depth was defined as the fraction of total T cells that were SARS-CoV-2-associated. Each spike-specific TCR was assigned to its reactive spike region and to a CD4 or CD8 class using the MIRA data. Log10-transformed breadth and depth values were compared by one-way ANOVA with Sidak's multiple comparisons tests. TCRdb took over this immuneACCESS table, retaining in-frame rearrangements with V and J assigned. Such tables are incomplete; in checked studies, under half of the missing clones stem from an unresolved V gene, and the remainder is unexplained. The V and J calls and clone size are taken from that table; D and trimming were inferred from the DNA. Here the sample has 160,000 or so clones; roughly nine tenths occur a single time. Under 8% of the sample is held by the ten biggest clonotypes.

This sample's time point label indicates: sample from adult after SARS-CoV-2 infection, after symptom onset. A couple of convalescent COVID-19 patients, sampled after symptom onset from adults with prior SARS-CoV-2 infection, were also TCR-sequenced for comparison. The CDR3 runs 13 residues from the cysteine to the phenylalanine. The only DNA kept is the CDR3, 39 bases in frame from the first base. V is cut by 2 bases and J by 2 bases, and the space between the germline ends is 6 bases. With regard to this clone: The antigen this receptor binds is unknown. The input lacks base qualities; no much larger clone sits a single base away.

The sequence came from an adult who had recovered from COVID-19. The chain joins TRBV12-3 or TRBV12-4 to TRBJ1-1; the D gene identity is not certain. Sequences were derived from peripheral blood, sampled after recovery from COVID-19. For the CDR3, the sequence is CASSLIRNTEAFF. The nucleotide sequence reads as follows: TGTGCCAGCAGTTTAATCAGAAACACTGAAGCTTTCTTT.